The 29 T cell receptor beta chains listed next were all sequenced from one sample in a study of blood T cell repertoires in COVID-19. The protocol was immunoSEQ multiplex PCR, while the TCRdb copy is restricted to in-frame clones and leaves out a portion. The sample holds about 170,000 clones, 84% seen once. Sequencing was performed on peripheral blood. These receptors came from a woman in her 70s with COVID-19, enrolled during active disease.

The chain links TRBV5-1 to TRBJ2-3, with 7 bases matching TRBD1. This CDR3 comprises 15 residues. CDR1 and CDR2 from the germline V gene are SGHRS and YFSETQ. Unmatched junction bases numbered 6, after V lost 1 base and J lost 4 bases. The chain's CDR3 is CASSLFTGAADTQYF. The CDR3 bases are TGCGCCAGCAGCTTGTTCACAGGGGCTGCAGATACGCAGTATTTT.

A note on this clone: At the DNA level, this CDR3 is encoded by other sequences in the same sample as well. The CDR3 region is CSARRETQYF. The CDR3 DNA reads as TGCAGTGCCCGGCGGGAGACCCAGTACTTC. The chain has TRBV20-1 and TRBJ2-5; no clear D. CDR3 length: 10 residues. V shed 6 bases and J shed 5 bases, with 7 bases lying between them. CDR1 DFQATT and CDR2 SNEGSKA come from the germline V gene (reference sequence).

This clone has just one count. The gene calls are TRBV6-5 and TRBJ2-5; D is possibly TRBD1 (5 bases). CDR3 length: 14 amino acids. The germline gives CDR1 MNHEY, CDR2 SVGAGI. The ends were cut back, 4 bases at V and 7 bases at J, with 16 bases in the middle. The CDR3 loop is CASSSVRGSATQYF. The CDR3 bases are TGTGCCAGCAGTTCAGTAAGGGGCTCGGCGACCCAGTACTTC.

V gene TRBV24-1 combines with J gene TRBJ2-1; 7 positions match TRBD2. The CDR3 covers 16 residues. Trimming took 0 bases from V and 9 from J; bases not matched to a gene: 10. Germline loops: CDR1 KGHDR, CDR2 SFDVKD. The CDR3 is CATSDLTGLDHGEQFF. CDR3 bases: TGTGCCACCAGTGATTTGACCGGACTAGATCACGGTGAGCAGTTCTTC.

This clone was found once. The rearrangement joins TRBV10-3 to TRBJ2-7; 9 positions agree with TRBD1. The CDR3 contains 15 residues. J lost 0 bases, V lost 4 bases, and 4 bases had no gene match. Germline CDR1 is ENHRY and CDR2 is SYGVKD. The CDR3 here is CAISGDRAGSYEQYF. The CDR3 bases are TGTGCCATCAGTGGGGACAGGGCCGGCTCCTACGAGCAGTACTTC.

The rearrangement uses TRBV28 and TRBJ1-1; 7 nucleotides align to TRBD1. This CDR3 comprises 13 residues. The J segment lost 7 bases and the V segment lost 6 bases, leaving 8 bases of the junction unmatched. CDR1 is MDHEN, CDR2 SYDVKM, per germline. CDR3: CASRGDSGLEAFF. The CDR3 DNA reads as TGTGCCAGCAGGGGGGACAGTGGGCTTGAAGCTTTCTTT.

The genes are TRBV18 and TRBJ1-1, with D perhaps TRBD1 (5 bases). Germline V gene lookup returns CDR1 KGHSH and CDR2 LQKENI. Trimming removed 3 bases at V and 6 bases at J, with 17 bases between. The CDR3 runs to 15 residues. CDR3 loop: CASSPSGREGAEAFF. The DNA for the CDR3 is TGTGCCAGCTCACCCTCGGGGAGGGAAGGGGCTGAAGCTTTCTTT.

The chain is built from TRBV7-6 and TRBJ2-1; TRBD1 matches 10 bases. The CDR3 covers 16 residues. V lost 5 bases and J lost 6; bases outside the gene matches: 10. Germline-derived CDR1 and CDR2 are SGHVS and FNYEAQ. Here the CDR3 reads CASSRGIGQGVNEQFF. CDR3 DNA sequence: TGTGCCAGCAGCCGGGGGATAGGACAGGGGGTCAATGAGCAGTTCTTC.

The chain uses TRBV2 and TRBJ1-1, with 7 bases matching TRBD1. Germline CDR1 SNHLY, CDR2 FYNNEI. The CDR3 is 13 residues long. The ends lost 6 bases at V and 3 bases at J; junction bases unmatched: 4. CDR3 protein: CASRETGYTEAFF. As DNA, the CDR3 is TGTGCCAGCAGAGAGACAGGGTACACTGAAGCTTTCTTT.

The chain links TRBV7-9 to TRBJ1-2; 9 positions match TRBD1. The germline V gene encodes CDR1 SEHNR and CDR2 FQNEAQ (reference sequence). After removal of 1 base from V and 5 bases from J, the junction contained 8 bases not matched to a gene. The CDR3 consists of 16 residues. The CDR3 DNA reads as TGTGCCAGCAGCTTAGTAGGACAGGGGACACGATATGGCTACACCTTC. Translated, it gives CASSLVGQGTRYGYTF.

The chain has TRBV7-3 and TRBJ1-1; a weak D match, TRBD1 (6 bases). This CDR3 has 18 residues. The germline V gene encodes CDR1 SGHTA and CDR2 FQGTGA. V shed 4 bases and J shed 4 bases, with 25 bases lying between them. Written as DNA, the CDR3 is TGTGCCAGCAGCTCTCGGGGACAACTCGGTGGTAAGGGCACTGAAGCTTTCTTT. It translates to CASSSRGQLGGKGTEAFF.

The chain employs TRBV7-2 and TRBJ2-2; possibly TRBD1 for D (6 bases). Germline CDR1 and CDR2: SGHTA and FQGNSA. V was shortened by 1 base and J by 8 bases, with 11 bases between the two germline ends. The CDR3 runs to 14 residues. CDR3 DNA: TGTGCCAGCAGCTTAGGATACAGGGTGGGGGAGCTGTTTTTT. Residues: CASSLGYRVGELFF.

The V gene is TRBV5-1, the J gene TRBJ2-1; D is uncertain. Germline CDR1 is SGHRS and CDR2 is YFSETQ. Trimming took off 2 bases at V and 5 bases at J, with 14 bases between the two ends. The CDR3 is 15 amino acids. The CDR3 DNA reads as TGCGCCAGCAGCTTAGTAGGAAGCGCAAACAATGAGCAGTTCTTC. This codes for CASSLVGSANNEQFF. Filled out from reference TRBV5-1 and TRBJ2-1, the complete variable domain reads KAGVTQTPRYLIKTRGQQVTLSCSPISGHRSVSWYQQTPGQGLQFLFEYFSETQRNKGNFPGRFSGRQFSNSRSEMNVSTLELGDSALYLCASSLVGSANNEQFFGPGTRLTVL.

This chain joins TRBV5-1 and TRBJ2-1; 9 bases are a match to TRBD2. With V trimmed by 2 bases and J by 4 bases, 16 bases remained unmatched. The V gene's germline CDR1 is SGHRS and CDR2 YFSETQ. This CDR3 is built from 19 residues. CDR3 DNA sequence: TGCGCCAGCAGCTTTGGAAGGGCGGTAGCGGGAGTGAGTTACAATGAGCAGTTCTTC. It yields the protein CASSFGRAVAGVSYNEQFF.

This clone was found a few times. The chain carries TRBV6-5 and TRBJ1-6, with a weak D call TRBD1 (5 bases). Between the trimmed V and J ends, which lost 7 bases and 10 bases, there was a span of 14 bases. From germline, CDR1 is MNHEY and CDR2 SVGAGI. This CDR3 has 13 residues. The CDR3 sequence is CASIPGVGSPLHF. DNA of the CDR3: TGTGCCAGCATCCCGGGGGTGGGATCACCCCTCCACTTT.

The rearrangement links TRBV5-1 to TRBJ1-1; 8 bases are a match to TRBD1. Germline V lookup: CDR1 SGHRS, CDR2 YFSETQ. The CDR3 covers 14 residues. The J segment lost 5 bases and the V segment lost 5 bases, leaving 8 bases of the junction unmatched. The CDR3 protein is CASRIGQGGTEAFF. CDR3 nucleotide sequence: TGCGCCAGCAGGATCGGACAGGGAGGAACTGAAGCTTTCTTT.

The sample holds one count of this clone. The gene calls are TRBV15 and TRBJ2-1; possible D gene TRBD1, 5 bases. Germline CDR1 reads LNHNV; CDR2 reads YYDKDF (reference sequence). The CDR3 has 16 amino acids. Trimming shortened V by 0 bases and J by 4 bases, and 13 bases separated the two germline ends. The CDR3 reads CATSRDLNRLYNEQFF. As DNA, the CDR3 is TGTGCCACCAGCAGAGATCTCAACAGGTTATACAATGAGCAGTTCTTC.

This clone was observed a handful of times. J is TRBJ1-2 and V is TRBV30; 8 nucleotides agree with TRBD1. The CDR3 is 13 amino acids. Germline CDR1 GTSNPN, CDR2 SVGIG (reference sequence). V lost 3 bases, J lost 7 bases, and 7 bases stayed unmatched. The CDR3 DNA reads TGTGCCTGGAGGGCTGACAGGGGCTCTGGCTACACCTTC. This gives the protein CAWRADRGSGYTF.

The CDR3 DNA follows: TGTGCCAGCTCACCACCGGGGCGGTCCGCCTACAATGAGCAGTTCTTC. Translating it yields CASSPPGRSAYNEQFF. The rearrangement joins TRBV18 to TRBJ2-1; D is perhaps TRBD1 (5 bases). CDR1 and CDR2 (germline): KGHSH, LQKENI. The CDR3 loop spans 16 amino acids. Trimming took off 0 bases at V and 2 bases at J, with 11 bases between the two ends.

The chain links TRBV11-3 to TRBJ2-1; 7 nucleotides match TRBD2. Germline CDR1 reads SGHNT; CDR2 reads YENEEA. The CDR3 is 14 residues long. Trimming took 1 base from V and 3 from J; bases not matched to a gene: 0. The CDR3 sequence is CASSLASGYNEQFF. The CDR3 DNA reads TGTGCCAGCAGCTTAGCTAGCGGCTACAATGAGCAGTTCTTC.

The J gene is TRBJ1-3, the V gene TRBV6-1; no clear D gene. This CDR3 has 16 residues. Germline values: CDR1 MNHNS, CDR2 SASEGT. The V gene lost 3 bases and the J gene lost 0 bases, with 12 bases spanning the gap. CDR3 sequence reads: CASSEVPTGSGNTIYF. Written as DNA, the CDR3 is TGTGCCAGCAGTGAGGTCCCTACGGGCTCTGGAAACACCATATATTTT.

The gene calls are TRBV29-1 and TRBJ1-2, with 7 bases that match TRBD1. In germline, CDR1 is SQVTM, CDR2 ANQGSEA. The V gene end was trimmed by 7 bases and the J gene end by 6 bases; junction bases not matched to a gene: 11. The length of the CDR3 is 13 residues. The CDR3 coding sequence is TGCAGCGGGCTCCGGACAGGACGGAATGGCTACACCTTC. It is translated as CSGLRTGRNGYTF.

This chain joins TRBV29-1 and TRBJ1-1, with TRBD1 matching 9 bases. The CDR3 spans 13 residues. Unmatched junction bases numbered 7, after V lost 7 bases and J lost 4 bases. Germline V gene lookup returns CDR1 SQVTM and CDR2 ANQGSEA. CDR3 loop: CSGGQGTGTEAFF. The CDR3, as DNA: TGCAGCGGGGGACAGGGAACGGGCACTGAAGCTTTCTTT. Variable domain in full (rest from reference TRBV29-1 and TRBJ1-1): SAVISQKPSRDICQRGTSLTIQCQVDSQVTMMFWYRQQPGQSLTLIATANQGSEATYESGFVIDKFPISRPNLTFSTLTVSNMSPEDSSIYLCSGGQGTGTEAFFGQGTRLTVV.

This clone showed up just a few times. The J gene is TRBJ1-5, the V gene TRBV29-1; 8 positions agree with TRBD1. CDR3 size: 15 residues. Unmatched junction bases numbered 9, after V lost 6 bases and J lost 2 bases. The germline V gene has CDR1 SQVTM and CDR2 ANQGSEA. The CDR3 DNA reads TGCAGCGTCCGGACAGGGAGCGCAGGCAATCAGCCCCAGCATTTT. Translating it yields CSVRTGSAGNQPQHF.

The V gene is TRBV18, the J gene TRBJ2-1; 9 bases match TRBD1. CDR3 length equals 13 residues. The V gene's germline CDR1 is KGHSH and CDR2 LQKENI. Unmatched junction bases numbered 4, after V lost 5 bases and J lost 8 bases. The CDR3 DNA sequence: TGTGCCAGCTCATCAACAGGGGGCGATGAGCAGTTCTTC. Translated: CASSSTGGDEQFF. Full variable domain (remainder filled in from reference TRBV18 and TRBJ2-1): NAGVMQNPRHLVRRRGQEARLRCSPMKGHSHVYWYRQLPEEGLKFMVYLQKENIIDESGMPKERFSAEFPKEGPSILRIQQVVRGDSAAYFCASSSTGGDEQFFGPGTRLTVL.

The chain joins TRBV27 to TRBJ2-5, with TRBD1 matching 7 bases. The CDR3 has 13 amino acids. CDR1 and CDR2 from the germline V gene are MNHEY and SMNVEV (reference sequence). V shed 6 bases, J shed 5 bases, and the junction held 6 bases outside the gene matches. CDR3 coding DNA: TGTGCCAGCAGCCTCGACAGGGAGGAGACCCAGTACTTC. Protein product: CASSLDREETQYF.

The chain has TRBV11-3 and TRBJ2-5, with 8 bases identical to TRBD2. CDR3 size: 12 residues. CDR1 and CDR2 from the germline V gene are SGHNT and YENEEA. Germline trimming cut 8 bases from V and 4 bases from J; bases unmatched to any gene: 3. The CDR3 loop reads CASSGGGETQYF. DNA of the CDR3: TGTGCCAGCTCCGGGGGGGGAGAGACCCAGTACTTC.

This clone turned up a few times. The chain employs TRBV2 and TRBJ1-2, with D possibly being TRBD1 (5 bases). V dropped 2 bases and J dropped 4 bases, with 11 bases sitting between them. Germline V gene lookup returns CDR1 SNHLY and CDR2 FYNNEI. This CDR3 is built from 14 residues. CDR3 protein: CASSEQGGVYGYTF. The CDR3 DNA reads as TGTGCCAGCAGTGAACAGGGAGGTGTCTATGGCTACACCTTC.

V is TRBV10-2 and J is TRBJ1-4; D is possibly TRBD1 (5 bases). CDR3 length: 16 residues. V was pared by 2 bases and J by 0 bases, with 10 bases between. Germline lookup yields CDR1 WSHSY and CDR2 SAAADI. The CDR3 here is CASSERGGATNEKLFF. As DNA, the CDR3 is TGCGCCAGCAGTGAGAGGGGTGGTGCAACTAATGAAAAACTGTTTTTT.